Listed here are 22 T cell receptor beta chains from one sample, sequenced in a study of OX40 agonist ivuxolimab in advanced cancers. Sequencing used immunoSEQ multiplex PCR; TCRdb keeps in-frame clones, though not all of them. The sample has around 76,000 clones, approximately 93% seen once. Specimen: CD4+ or CD8+ T cells sorted from blood, collected in a trial of the OX40 agonist ivuxolimab. These receptors were collected from an adult with an advanced solid tumor such as melanoma, head and neck, liver or kidney cancer.

V and J are TRBV19 and TRBJ1-1, with D perhaps TRBD1 (6 bases). There are 14 residues in the CDR3. Germline CDR1 reads LNHDA; CDR2 reads SQIVND (reference sequence). Trimming cost V 7 bases and J 7 bases, with 19 bases left between them. The CDR3 DNA sequence: TGTGCCAGTATCGGAGGGGGTTGGCTTTATGAAGCTTTCTTT. It specifies CASIGGGWLYEAFF.

This rearrangement joins TRBV9 to TRBJ2-1; 7 nucleotides agree with TRBD1. The CDR3 spans 16 residues. J gave up 9 bases and V 1 base, and 13 bases lay outside the gene matches. The V gene's germline CDR1 is SGDLS and CDR2 YYNGEE. In DNA form, the CDR3 reads TGTGCCAGCAGCGTACAACAGGGGAGAGAGCAGGGTGAGCAGTTCTTC. Its protein is CASSVQQGREQGEQFF. Together with reference TRBV9 and TRBJ2-1, the CDR3 gives the full variable domain: DSGVTQTPKHLITATGQRVTLRCSPRSGDLSVYWYQQSLDQGLQFLIQYYNGEERAKGNILERFSAQQFPDLHSELNLSSLELGDSALYFCASSVQQGREQGEQFFGPGTRLTVL.

This sequence joins TRBV18 and TRBJ1-4; TRBD1 agrees at 7 bases. The CDR3 consists of 15 residues. V was pared by 6 bases and J by 3 bases, with 7 bases of the junction left unmatched. Germline V gives CDR1 KGHSH, CDR2 LQKENI. In nucleotides, the CDR3 is TGTGCCAGCTCGGCCCAGGGGGGAGCTAATGAAAAACTGTTTTTT. It codes for CASSAQGGANEKLFF.

The chain couples TRBV5-6 to TRBJ1-3, with D possibly matching TRBD1 (6 bases). CDR1 is SGHDT, CDR2 YYEEEE, per germline. Trimming left V 4 bases short and J 0 bases short, with 11 bases between. The CDR3 is made up of 15 amino acids. The CDR3 reads CASSPTGFSGNTIYF. The CDR3 DNA is TGTGCCAGCAGCCCGACAGGTTTCTCTGGAAACACCATATATTTT.

The chain has TRBV6-5 and TRBJ2-3; weak D call: TRBD2 (5 bases). This CDR3 is 13 amino acids long. V was pared by 6 bases and J by 2 bases, with 9 bases between. Germline-derived CDR1 and CDR2 are MNHEY and SVGAGI. CDR3 region: CASSPLVTDTQYF. The DNA for the CDR3 is TGTGCCAGCAGCCCACTAGTCACAGATACGCAGTATTTT.

The chain couples TRBV7-9 to TRBJ1-1; possible D gene TRBD1, 6 bases. The CDR3 spans 15 residues. Germline lookup yields CDR1 SEHNR and CDR2 FQNEAQ (reference sequence). V was cut by 5 bases and J by 5 bases, with 18 bases left in between. As DNA, the CDR3 is TGTGCCAGCAGCCCCCTAGGGGGGCGTCGGACTGAAGCTTTCTTT. Its protein is CASSPLGGRRTEAFF.

The chain is built from TRBV9 and TRBJ2-5; perhaps TRBD1 as D (5 bases). Germline lookup yields CDR1 SGDLS and CDR2 YYNGEE. V lost 7 bases, J lost 1 base, and 11 bases lay in between. The CDR3 contains 13 residues. The CDR3 nucleotides are TGTGCCAGCGACAGTGGGTTCCAAGAGACCCAGTACTTC. Translation gives CASDSGFQETQYF.

The chain carries TRBV7-9 and TRBJ2-3; D possibly corresponds to TRBD2 (7 bases). This CDR3 contains 16 residues. Germline CDR1 SEHNR, CDR2 FQNEAQ (reference sequence). The V end was cut by 5 bases, the J end by 0 bases, with 15 bases between. The CDR3 loop reads CASSPQGGVSTDTQYF. DNA of the CDR3: TGTGCCAGCAGCCCCCAAGGGGGGGTCAGCACAGATACGCAGTATTTT.

The V call is TRBV7-9, the J call TRBJ2-5; TRBD2 aligns across 7 bases. The last part of the DNA fits TRBJ2-7 better; the J call may be wrong. CDR3 size: 13 residues. Germline V gene sequence: CDR1 SEHNR, CDR2 FQNEAQ (reference sequence). This CDR3 reads CASSLTSLDEQYF. CDR3 in DNA: TGTGCCAGCAGCTTGACTAGCCTCGACGAGCAGTACTTC.

The rearrangement links TRBV19 to TRBJ1-4; D gene ambiguous. The germline V gene encodes CDR1 LNHDA and CDR2 SQIVND (reference sequence). The CDR3 covers 15 residues. Trimming left V 7 bases short and J 3 bases short, with 15 bases between. The CDR3 DNA sequence: TGTGCCAGTACCTATGGGATTGAAGCTAATGAAAAACTGTTTTTT. It is translated as CASTYGIEANEKLFF. Using reference TRBV19 and TRBJ1-4 for the parts outside the CDR3, the full variable domain is DGGITQSPKYLFRKEGQNVTLSCEQNLNHDAMYWYRQDPGQGLRLIYYSQIVNDFQKGDIAEGYSVSREKKESFPLTVTSAQKNPTAFYLCASTYGIEANEKLFFGSGTQLSVL.

V gene TRBV28 combines with J gene TRBJ2-5; D is possibly TRBD1 or TRBD2 (6 bases each). Trimming shortened V by 3 bases and J by 1 base, and 15 bases separated the two germline ends. Germline V CDR1 and CDR2: MDHEN, SYDVKM. CDR3 length equals 16 residues. CDR3 nucleotide sequence: TGTGCCAGCAGTTTTGTGGGGGGCGCGTTCCAAGAGACCCAGTACTTC. Amino acid sequence: CASSFVGGAFQETQYF.

The rearrangement joins TRBV6-5 to TRBJ1-2; the match to TRBD1 covers 8 bases. CDR3 length equals 15 residues. With 1 base clipped from V and 7 bases from J, the junction kept 8 bases outside the gene matches. From germline, CDR1 is MNHEY and CDR2 SVGAGI. The CDR3 reads CASSYFPGQGGGYTF. DNA for the CDR3: TGTGCCAGCAGTTACTTTCCTGGACAGGGTGGTGGCTACACCTTC.

The gene calls are TRBV4-3 and TRBJ2-7, with D possibly being TRBD2 (6 bases). Germline V gene data show CDR1 as LGHNA and CDR2 as YSLEER. The CDR3 covers 16 residues. V lost 0 bases and J 4 bases, leaving 16 bases between the germline ends. CDR3 in DNA: TGCGCCAGCAGCCAAGATATAGGAGGGAACGGATACGAGCAGTACTTC. It encodes CASSQDIGGNGYEQYF.

The chain links TRBV6-5 to TRBJ2-3; D gene uncertain. Per germline, CDR1 MNHEY and CDR2 SVGAGI. Trimming shortened V by 0 bases and J by 9 bases, and 10 bases separated the two germline ends. The CDR3 runs to 13 residues. CDR3: CASSYSTRRTQYF. The CDR3 DNA is TGTGCCAGCAGTTACTCGACCCGCCGGACGCAGTATTTT.

The J gene is TRBJ2-1, the V gene TRBV5-1, with 7 bases identical to TRBD1. The CDR3 is 14 residues long. Germline trimming cut 1 base from V and 6 bases from J; bases unmatched to any gene: 4. CDR1 is SGHRS and CDR2 is YFSETQ in the germline V gene. As DNA, the CDR3 is TGCGCCAGCAGCTTGTTTTCAGGGGGCAATGAGCAGTTCTTC. This encodes CASSLFSGGNEQFF.

The chain couples TRBV19 to TRBJ1-4; D not resolved. The CDR3 length is 15 residues. V lost 6 bases to trimming and J lost 5 bases, with 16 bases between them. Germline V gene lookup returns CDR1 LNHDA and CDR2 SQIVND (reference sequence). The CDR3 region has the DNA TGTGCCAGTAGGGCAGGCCTAGGGATGAATGAAAAACTGTTTTTT. It encodes CASRAGLGMNEKLFF.

V is TRBV10-2 and J is TRBJ2-3; D may be TRBD1 or TRBD2 (6 bases each). Germline lookup yields CDR1 WSHSY and CDR2 SAAADI. Trimming took 6 bases from V and 1 from J, leaving 11 bases between them. This CDR3 spans 14 amino acids. Here the CDR3 reads CASRRGAGTDTQYF. The CDR3 nucleotides read TGCGCCAGCAGGAGGGGGGCAGGCACAGATACGCAGTATTTT.

The chain joins TRBV6-1 to TRBJ2-7, with TRBD2 identical over 8 bases. V trimming: 9 bases; J trimming: 1 base; junction bases outside the gene matches: 8. Per germline, CDR1 MNHNS and CDR2 SASEGT. CDR3 length equals 14 residues. The CDR3 region has the DNA TGTGCCAGTATCTTACCGGGAGGGTCCTACGAGCAGTACTTC. Translation gives CASILPGGSYEQYF.

The gene calls are TRBV30 and TRBJ2-4, with D hard to call. The V gene's germline CDR1 is GTSNPN and CDR2 SVGIG (reference sequence). The CDR3 is made up of 12 amino acids. Trimming pared 0 bases from V and 4 bases from J, leaving 4 bases between. The DNA of the CDR3 is TGTGCCTGGAGTGTAGATAAAAACATTCAGTACTTC. Translated, it gives CAWSVDKNIQYF.

A note on this clone: This sample includes further DNA sequences coding for the same CDR3. V is TRBV5-1 and J is TRBJ2-7; no clear D. CDR1 SGHRS and CDR2 YFSETQ come from the germline V gene. The CDR3 length is 11 residues. Trimming left V 0 bases short and J 4 bases short, with 2 bases between. The CDR3 DNA reads as TGCGCCAGCAGCTTGGGTTACGAGCAGTACTTC. Amino acids: CASSLGYEQYF.

CDR3 loop: CASTTKVVRGIYNEQFF. As DNA, the CDR3 is TGTGCCAGCACCACCAAAGTCGTCAGGGGGATCTACAATGAGCAGTTCTTC. The V gene is TRBV21-1, the J gene TRBJ2-1; TRBD1, the table's D call, was not compared with the DNA. TRBV21-1 represents a pseudogene. The CDR3 is 17 amino acids.

The chain uses TRBV6-5 and TRBJ1-2, with 10 nucleotides matching TRBD1. With V trimmed by 5 bases and J by 4 bases, 4 bases remained unmatched. Germline V lookup: CDR1 MNHEY, CDR2 SVGAGI. This CDR3 region has 14 residues. CDR3 in DNA: TGTGCCAGCAGTCCACGGGACAGGGGCTATGGCTACACCTTC. Protein: CASSPRDRGYGYTF.